This TCR beta chain comes out of a study of blood T cell repertoires in COVID-19. Study information: Sources were T cells, B-cell-depleted T cells, or PBMCs; the material itself was cDNA or gDNA.

This clone was picked up a small number of times. Data came from immunoSEQ multiplex PCR; TCRdb stores just in-frame clones and leaves some out. The sample records 140,000 to 150,000 clones, about four fifths being singletons. Trimming stripped 0 bases from V and 6 bases from J, with 15 bases between. The CDR3 has 16 amino acids. Per the germline V gene, CDR1 is MNHEY and CDR2 is SVGAGI. This chain connects TRBV6-5 to TRBJ2-4; tentative D call: TRBD2 (5 bases). This sequence was found in a human donor with acute or convalescent COVID-19. The donor label of this sample is uncertain. Sequencing used peripheral blood. CDR3 nucleotides: TGTGCCAGCAGTTACTCGAGGGCAGTGGGTGGAAACATTCAGTACTTC. As protein: CASSYSRAVGGNIQYF.